This record looks at one T cell receptor (beta chain) sequence and its context. Its antigen is unknown. Each CD8+ T cell subset was flow-sorted in triplicate, and 300,000 or so cells per subset were placed directly into RLT lysis buffer. To exclude memory contaminants, naive CD8+ T cells were stringently defined as CD45RO-CCR7+CD27+CD95-. Peripheral blood mononuclear cells were isolated from buffy coats by standard density gradient centrifugation. Naive CXCR3-negative and CXCR3-positive CD8+ T cells were flow-sorted using a FACSAria III. An RNeasy Mini Kit was used to extract total RNA from the sorted cells. Sequencing instrument: NextSeq 550. The Human TCR Profiling Kit (MiLaboratory) was used to make UMI-labeled 5' RACE TRB cDNA libraries. cDNA synthesis used the entire amount of extracted RNA, and PCR amplification then used the entire amount of cDNA produced. Libraries were prepared in parallel with an identical number of PCR cycles. The authors' pipeline ran thus. MIGEC and MiXCR extracted about 48,000 +/- 9,800 unique UMI-labeled TRB cDNA molecules per library, requiring at least two reads per UMI. On average, approximately 40,000 +/- 10,000 functional in-frame TRB CDR3 nucleotide clonotypes lacking stop codons were found per library. After each sample was downsampled to 5000 UMI-labeled TRB molecules, VDJtools was used to calculate diversity metrics such as normalized Shannon-Wiener and Chao1. Clonotype-size-weighted physicochemical properties of the central five CDR3 residues (interaction energy, strength, volume and Kidera factor 4) were computed in VDJtools. Each CDR3 protein sequence appears as one entry after TCRdb reprocessed the reads, and no DNA is included. It is TCRdb's table, rather than the study itself, that gives the V and J calls and clone size. The table for this sample records some 120,000 distinct CDR3 sequences. The ten largest clones capture 0.59% of the sample.

The data were taken from a study of CXCR3-negative and CXCR3-positive naive CD8 T cells (dated by TCRdb to between 2017 and 2020). For context, the study as a whole: In total, 110 million to 150 million TRB reads were obtained, corresponding to roughly 1.5 +/- 0.3 million reads per library. The TRBV-TRBJ cluster analysis covered naive subsets from roughly five donors and memory cells from 3 donors. The diversity and physicochemical repertoire analyses included 11 donors pooled from two independent experiments.

Here is what the overall study found, with its caveats: Freshly isolated PBMCs were used for most assays because CXCR3 expression went down partially after cryopreservation. Both naive subsets had comparably high repertoire diversity, while memory CD8+ T cells had much lower repertoire diversity. TRB CDR3s from CXCR3-positive naive cells showed higher hydrophobicity (lower Kidera factor 4), lower energy, and higher strength and volume indices than CXCR3-negative naive cells. Because surface CD5, which has been linked to self-reactivity in mice, was comparable between naive subsets, TCR interaction strength was also inferred from TRB CDR3 physicochemical properties. TRBV-TRBJ usage was similar between naive CXCR3-negative and CXCR3-positive cells from the same donor, while memory cells showed distinct patterns.

The sample comprised naive CXCR3+ CD8+ T cells from blood. The sample's cell subset or site label, decoded: CD45RO-CCR7+CD27+CD95- naive CD8+ T cells expressing CXCR3 (TNR3+). The receptor was isolated from a human donor in good health. Some clones in this sample may be carry-over from other donors' samples.

CDR3 reads: CASSLRKVYEQYF. This chain is built from TRBV28 and TRBJ2-7. CDR1 is given as MDHEN and CDR2 as SYDVKM, both from the germline V gene. Reading from cysteine to phenylalanine, the CDR3 counts 13 amino acids. The nucleotide record is missing.